The sample holds many counts of the clone carrying this T cell receptor beta chain. Its matching antigen is unknown. By 5'RACE template switching, TCR cDNA was produced, with a universal primer site and UMIs added in the process. TCRdb independently ran MiXCR on the 5' RACE reads; one entry per CDR3 protein. The data contain hundreds of thousands of distinct CDR3 sequences, roughly 13% of them singletons. This sample was taken from a study of T cells after yellow fever vaccination. Study-wide points: Relatively few clonotypes were ones that appeared in both CD4 and CD8 compartments.

This CDR3 comprises 15 residues. The germline V gene has CDR1 SGHTA and CDR2 FQGTGA. Trimming cost V 1 base and J 2 bases, with 9 bases left between them. This TCR was recovered from a man younger than 40 who received the YFV17D yellow fever vaccine. This material consisted of PBMCs, taken on the day of the yellow fever booster vaccination. The chain is built from TRBV7-3 and TRBJ2-1; either TRBD1 or TRBD2 may supply D (5 bases each). The CDR3 here is CASSLMGTTYNEQFF. Written as DNA, the CDR3 is TGTGCCAGCAGCTTAATGGGGACCACCTACAATGAGCAGTTCTTC.